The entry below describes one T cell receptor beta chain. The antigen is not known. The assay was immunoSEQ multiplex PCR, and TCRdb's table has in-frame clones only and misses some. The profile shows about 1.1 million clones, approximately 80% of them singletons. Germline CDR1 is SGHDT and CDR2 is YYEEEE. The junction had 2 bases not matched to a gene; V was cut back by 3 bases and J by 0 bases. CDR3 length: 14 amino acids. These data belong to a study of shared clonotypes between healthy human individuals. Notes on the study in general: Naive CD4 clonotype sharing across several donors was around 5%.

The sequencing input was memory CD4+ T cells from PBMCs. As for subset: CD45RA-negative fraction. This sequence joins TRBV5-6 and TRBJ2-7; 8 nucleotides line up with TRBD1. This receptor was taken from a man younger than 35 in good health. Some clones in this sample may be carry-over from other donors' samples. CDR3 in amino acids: CASSSGQGSYEQYF. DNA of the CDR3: TGTGCCAGCAGCTCCGGACAGGGCTCCTACGAGCAGTACTTC.